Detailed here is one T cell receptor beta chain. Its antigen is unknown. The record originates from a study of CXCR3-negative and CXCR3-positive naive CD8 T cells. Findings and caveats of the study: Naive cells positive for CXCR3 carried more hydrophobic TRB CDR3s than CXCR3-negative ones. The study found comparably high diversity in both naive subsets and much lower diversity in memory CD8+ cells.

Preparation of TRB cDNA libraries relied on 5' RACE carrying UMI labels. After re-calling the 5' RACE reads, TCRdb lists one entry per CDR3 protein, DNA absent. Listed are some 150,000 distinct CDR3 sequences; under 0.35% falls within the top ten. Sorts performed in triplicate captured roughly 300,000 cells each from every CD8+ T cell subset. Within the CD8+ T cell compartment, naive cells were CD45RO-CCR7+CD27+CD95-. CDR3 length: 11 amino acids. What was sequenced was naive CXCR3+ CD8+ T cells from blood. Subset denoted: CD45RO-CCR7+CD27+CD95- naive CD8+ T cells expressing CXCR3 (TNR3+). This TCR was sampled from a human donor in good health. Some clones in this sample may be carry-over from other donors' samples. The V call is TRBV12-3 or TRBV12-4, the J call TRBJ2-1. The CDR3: CASSSSNEQFF.